The sequence of this T cell receptor (beta chain) was determined in a study of sequential checkpoint blockade in melanoma (dated by TCRdb to the late 2010s). Describing the broader study: Patients were randomized 1:1 to first-line nivolumab followed by ipilimumab (arm A) or ipilimumab followed by nivolumab (arm B). Maintenance nivolumab came after both trial sequences. DNA from about 90 pretreatment melanoma tumor samples underwent TCRbeta immunosequencing. Over 20 patients had matched tumor biopsies taken before treatment and at week 13, after single-agent nivolumab (arm A) or ipilimumab (arm B). The same lesion was the source of roughly four fifths of the matched pre- and post-treatment tumor biopsy pairs. Results the study describes overall, beyond this receptor: Tumor T-cell fraction and clonality were found to correlate with PD-L1 staining and CD8+ T-cell counts but not with mutational load. The model for predicting response that combines TCR metrics with mutation burden needs to be validated in larger, independent patient cohorts. Among patients in the nivolumab-first arm (arm A), tumor TIL clonality before treatment was associated with response (P = .04). Within-arm analyses of tumor T-cell fraction were constrained by small sample sizes and reduced statistical power. Patients whose tumor T-cell fraction and clonality increased by week 13 were about 30 times more likely to achieve clinical benefit.

Remarks on this clone: Its antigen remains undetermined. It has no much larger one-base neighbor in the sample; base qualities were not kept.

The treatment or condition label for this specimen denotes: randomized to nivolumab then ipilimumab (arm A) or the reverse (arm B). None of the patients in the trial had previously been given DNA-damaging chemotherapy. Samples were obtained from patients with melanoma enrolled in CheckMate 064, a randomized, open-label phase II trial of sequential checkpoint blockade. Tumor TCR sequencing used genomic DNA from formalin-fixed paraffin-embedded (FFPE) tissue samples. The immunoSEQ Assay was used to immunosequence TCRbeta CDR3 regions from genomic DNA. Before high-throughput sequencing, genomic DNA was amplified using bias-controlled multiplex PCR. Per the original workflow: To quantify the absolute abundance of each unique TCRbeta CDR3 region, the sequences were collapsed and filtered. Clonality was defined as 1 minus Pielou's evenness and was calculated using productive rearrangements only. Tumor T-cell fraction was calculated by normalizing TCRbeta template counts to usable DNA, which was estimated from several housekeeping genes. A previously published method was used to identify clones with significantly greater frequencies in on-treatment samples than in baseline samples. As stored in TCRdb, this immuneACCESS dataset retains in-frame rearrangements with V and J assigned. A fraction of the clones does not appear; measured against another copy, unresolved V genes explain less than half of the discrepancy, and the remainder lacks a known reason. For V, J and clone size, that table is used; D and trimming come from the DNA. The sample profile shows around 2,900 clones; 25% to 30% of them were found once. Jointly, the top ten make up roughly 10% of the sample.

The source of this sequence is a human donor with melanoma. The sequenced sample was tumor tissue (inferred from file names), obtained from a patient given nivolumab and ipilimumab in sequence.

The bases read TGTGCCTGGAGTTCGGACTCTCGCTACAATGAGCAGTTCTTC. Its amino acids are CAWSSDSRYNEQFF. The chain is encoded by TRBV30 joined to TRBJ2-1; TRBD2 is a possible D gene, resting on 5 matching bases. The CDR3 measures 14 amino acids from cysteine to phenylalanine. Just CDR3 DNA is preserved here, 42 bases in frame from base 1. The germline V gene encodes CDR1 GTSNPN and CDR2 SVGIG (reference sequence). V gives up 2 bases and J gives up 3 bases, and the segment between their germline ends measures 11 bases. Reference TRBV30 and TRBJ2-1 proteins supply the regions before and after the CDR3; the full variable domain is: SQTIHQWPATLVQPVGSPLSLECTVEGTSNPNLYWYRQAAGRGLQLLFYSVGIGQISSEVPQNLSASRPQDRQFILSSKKLLLSDSGFYLCAWSSDSRYNEQFFGPGTRLTVL.